Below, 32 T cell receptor beta chains from the same sample are listed, as sequenced in a study of human T cells and chemical hapten exposure. A single record per CDR3 protein comes from TCRdb applying MiXCR to the RACE reads. The data contain 330,000 or so distinct CDR3 sequences, over 6% of them singletons. This sample's time point: patch test 2, 6 weeks after DPC sensitization. This sample's treatment: therapeutic diphenylcyclopropenone sensitization with weekly scalp DPC. Sequencing was performed on whole blood, taken in connection with sensitization to the hapten diphenylcyclopropenone (DPC). The receptors come from a young woman with alopecia areata. Some clones in this sample may be carry-over from other donors' samples.

This clonotype was observed at least ten times. The rearrangement joins TRBV29-1 to TRBJ1-1; D may be TRBD1 (6 bases). Germline values: CDR1 SQVTM, CDR2 ANQGSEA. The CDR3 loop spans 12 amino acids. Deletions cut 7 bases from V and 3 bases from J, with 12 bases between. The DNA of the CDR3 is TGCAGCGCCAATGGACAGTACACTGAAGCTTTCTTT. This sequence encodes CSANGQYTEAFF.

This clonotype has more than one count but fewer than ten. The rearrangement uses TRBV11-3 and TRBJ2-1; 7 positions match TRBD1. This CDR3 comprises 15 residues. Looked up from germline, CDR1 is SGHNT and CDR2 is YENEEA. V lost 1 base to trimming and J lost 7 bases; unmatched junction nucleotides: 7. The CDR3 DNA reads TGTGCCAGCAGCTTAGGGACAGGAGGTGAGAATGAGCAGTTCTTC. Protein: CASSLGTGGENEQFF.

This clonotype was found a few times. This rearrangement joins TRBV6-6 to TRBJ2-1, with D tentatively TRBD1 or TRBD2 (7 bases each). CDR3 length equals 14 residues. Germline V gene sequence: CDR1 MNHNY, CDR2 SVGAGI (reference sequence). V was trimmed by 5 bases and J by 4 bases, leaving 12 bases between them. In DNA, the CDR3 is TGTGCCAGCAGTCGACAGGGAGGGTACAATGAGCAGTTCTTC. Its protein product is CASSRQGGYNEQFF.

This clonotype was observed many times. The V gene is TRBV11-2, the J gene TRBJ1-1; D unclear. The germline V gene has CDR1 SGHAT and CDR2 FQNNGV. The ends were cut back, 4 bases at V and 6 bases at J, with 6 bases in the middle. The CDR3 is made up of 11 amino acids. CDR3 region: CASSSPPEAFF. The CDR3 DNA sequence: TGTGCCAGCAGCTCCCCTCCTGAAGCTTTCTTT.

This clonotype was recorded a few times. The gene calls are TRBV4-2 and TRBJ2-3; D gene unclear. This CDR3 region has 18 residues. V lost 3 bases, J lost 4 bases, and 23 bases lay in between. Germline-derived CDR1 and CDR2 are LGHNA and YNFKEQ. The CDR3 nucleotides read TGTGCCAGCAGCCAGGACCCTGACGCCTTTCCAATCGCAGATACGCAGTATTTT. It yields the protein CASSQDPDAFPIADTQYF.

The chain combines TRBV21-1 with TRBJ1-2. TRBV21-1 is a pseudogene segment. The CDR3 length is 12 residues. CDR3 coding DNA: TGTGCCAGCAGCAACATCCGTGATGGCTACACCTTC. It translates to CASSNIRDGYTF.

This clonotype was counted ten times or more. V usage is TRBV2 and J usage is TRBJ1-1; 8 bases match TRBD1. Germline V CDR1 and CDR2: SNHLY, FYNNEI. This CDR3 spans 12 amino acids. V lost 4 bases to trimming and J lost 6 bases; unmatched junction nucleotides: 1. The CDR3 DNA reads TGTGCCAGCAGTGCCAGGGGGCCTGAAGCTTTCTTT. Residues: CASSARGPEAFF.

The rearrangement joins TRBV6-1 to TRBJ1-6, with TRBD1 identical over 9 bases. Germline V gene lookup returns CDR1 MNHNS and CDR2 SASEGT. J was trimmed by 8 bases and V by 5 bases; bases with no gene match: 1. The CDR3 runs 13 residues. CDR3 sequence reads: CASSWDRDSPLHF. The CDR3 DNA follows: TGTGCCAGCAGTTGGGACAGGGATTCACCCCTCCACTTT.

This clonotype was counted many times. The chain employs TRBV28 and TRBJ2-3; no clear D. Per the germline V gene, CDR1 is MDHEN and CDR2 is SYDVKM. CDR3 length: 16 residues. Trimming removed 6 bases from V and 0 bases from J, with 16 bases in between. The CDR3 DNA reads as TGTGCCAGCAGCTCGGGCGCCGCCACTAGCACAGATACGCAGTATTTT. This sequence encodes CASSSGAATSTDTQYF.

This clonotype occurred many times. The chain combines TRBV5-6 with TRBJ1-3; TRBD1 agrees at 7 bases. Per the germline V gene, CDR1 is SGHDT and CDR2 is YYEEEE. The length of the CDR3 is 19 residues. V was pared by 0 bases and J by 0 bases, with 12 bases of the junction left unmatched. Written as DNA, the CDR3 is TGTGCCAGCAGCTTGGTGTCTTCGGACAGGCGTTTCTCTGGAAACACCATATATTTT. This encodes CASSLVSSDRRFSGNTIYF.

This clonotype was found a few times. The chain carries TRBV12-3 or TRBV12-4 and TRBJ2-1; 13 bases match TRBD2. This CDR3 has 19 residues. V gave up 0 bases and J gave up 1 base; unmatched junction bases: 6. The CDR3 DNA follows: TGTGCCAGCAGTTTAGCGCTGACTAGCGGGGGGTTTTCCTACAATGAGCAGTTCTTC. Protein sequence: CASSLALTSGGFSYNEQFF.

This clonotype appeared many times. This chain joins TRBV7-9 and TRBJ1-1; 8 nucleotides line up with TRBD1. CDR1 is SEHNR and CDR2 is FQNEAQ in the germline V gene (reference sequence). The CDR3 totals 17 residues. The V and J ends lost 5 bases and 4 bases, in that order; junction bases with no gene match: 15. CDR3 sequence reads: CASSGGTGPLGGTEAFF. CDR3 sequence (DNA): TGTGCCAGCAGCGGCGGGACAGGACCCTTGGGTGGCACTGAAGCTTTCTTT. The variable domain in full, completed from reference TRBV7-9 and TRBJ1-1, reads DTGVSQNPRHKITKRGQNVTFRCDPISEHNRLYWYRQTLGQGPEFLTYFQNEAQLEKSRLLSDRFSAERPKGSFSTLEIQRTEQGDSAMYLCASSGGTGPLGGTEAFFGQGTRLTVV.

V is TRBV12-3 or TRBV12-4 and J is TRBJ2-1; D possibly matches TRBD1 or TRBD2 (5 bases each). The CDR3 has 14 residues. V lost 5 bases, J lost 6 bases, and 14 bases lay in between. In nucleotides, the CDR3 is TGTGCCAGCAGTCCCGGGACCTGGGTCAATGAGCAGTTCTTC. It codes for CASSPGTWVNEQFF.

This clonotype was observed a handful of times. The chain couples TRBV2 to TRBJ2-3; weak D call: TRBD2 (5 bases). There are 15 residues in the CDR3. V was trimmed by 5 bases and J by 2 bases, leaving 14 bases between them. Germline V gives CDR1 SNHLY, CDR2 FYNNEI. The CDR3 protein is CASSPEAESTDTQYF. CDR3 DNA: TGTGCCAGCAGTCCGGAGGCGGAGTCCACAGATACGCAGTATTTT.

This clonotype was seen repeatedly, ten times or more. The rearrangement uses TRBV18 and TRBJ1-1, with D unclear. Trimming took off 4 bases at V and 0 bases at J, with 9 bases between the two ends. This CDR3 is built from 14 residues. The germline gives CDR1 KGHSH, CDR2 LQKENI. The CDR3 loop is CASSLRTLNTEAFF. The CDR3 nucleotides are TGTGCCAGCTCACTCCGAACTTTGAACACTGAAGCTTTCTTT.

The chain recombines TRBV6-5 with TRBJ2-7, with D hard to call. Germline assignment: CDR1 MNHEY and CDR2 SVGAGI. Trimming left V 2 bases short and J 2 bases short, with 7 bases between. The CDR3 extends over 13 amino acids. CDR3 residues: CASSYDGPYEQYF. In nucleotides, the CDR3 is TGTGCCAGCAGTTACGACGGTCCCTACGAGCAGTACTTC.

The J gene is TRBJ1-1, the V gene TRBV5-5; 7 bases align to TRBD1. Germline values: CDR1 SGHKS, CDR2 YYEKEE (reference sequence). Germline trimming cut 4 bases from V and 5 bases from J; bases unmatched to any gene: 14. The CDR3 is 16 amino acids. CDR3 DNA: TGTGCCAGCAGCCCAGGCGGCGGGAGCAGGGGGACTGAAGCTTTCTTT. This sequence encodes CASSPGGGSRGTEAFF.

This clonotype was seen repeatedly, ten times or more. This rearrangement joins TRBV4-3 to TRBJ1-2; TRBD1 agrees at 7 bases. The CDR3 contains 14 residues. V shed 3 bases, J shed 4 bases, and the junction held 5 bases outside the gene matches. The germline V gene has CDR1 LGHNA and CDR2 YSLEER. CDR3 protein: CASSHKGARYGYTF. The CDR3 DNA follows: TGCGCCAGCAGCCATAAGGGGGCGCGCTATGGCTACACCTTC.

This clonotype was seen a handful of times. This sequence joins TRBV28 and TRBJ1-1; D unresolved. Per germline, CDR1 MDHEN and CDR2 SYDVKM. V was cut by 6 bases and J by 3 bases, with 17 bases left in between. The CDR3 consists of 15 residues. The CDR3 region is CASSSASVVDTEAFF. DNA of the CDR3: TGTGCCAGCAGCTCGGCCAGTGTTGTAGACACTGAAGCTTTCTTT.

This clonotype was observed at least ten times. The genes are TRBV7-2 and TRBJ2-7, with D unresolved. The CDR3 extends over 14 amino acids. Trimming took 2 bases from V and 1 from J, leaving 9 bases between them. CDR1 SGHTA and CDR2 FQGNSA come from the germline V gene. In nucleotides, the CDR3 is TGTGCCAGCAGCTTATCCTACAGTTCCTACGAGCAGTACTTC. Its protein product is CASSLSYSSYEQYF. The variable domain in full, completed from reference TRBV7-2 and TRBJ2-7, reads GAGVSQSPSNKVTEKGKDVELRCDPISGHTALYWYRQSLGQGLEFLIYFQGNSAPDKSGLPSDRFSAERTGGSVSTLTIQRTQQEDSAVYLCASSLSYSSYEQYFGPGTRLTVT.

This clonotype was detected many times. This sequence joins TRBV18 and TRBJ1-6, with D possibly matching TRBD1 (5 bases). Germline CDR1 reads KGHSH; CDR2 reads LQKENI. This CDR3 comprises 16 residues. The V end lost 5 bases, the J end lost 5 bases, and 16 bases lay between the germline ends. The CDR3 bases are TGTGCCAGCTCATCCCTTATGGGGGGGAATAATTCACCCCTCCACTTT. Its protein product is CASSSLMGGNNSPLHF.

The chain joins TRBV10-3 to TRBJ2-3; D gene uncertain. Germline CDR1 is ENHRY and CDR2 is SYGVKD. The CDR3 length is 12 residues. Trimming pared 2 bases from V and 4 bases from J, leaving 4 bases between. The CDR3 here is CAISEGADTQYF. The CDR3 coding sequence is TGTGCCATCAGTGAGGGCGCAGATACGCAGTATTTT.

This clonotype was counted a few times. The J gene is TRBJ1-1, the V gene TRBV6-5; D ambiguous. The V end lost 1 base, the J end lost 4 bases, and 16 bases lay between the germline ends. The germline gives CDR1 MNHEY, CDR2 SVGAGI. This CDR3 spans 16 amino acids. The DNA of the CDR3 is TGTGCCAGCAGTTACTGTCATACGGGAGGGTGCACTGAAGCTTTCTTT. The encoded protein is CASSYCHTGGCTEAFF.

This clonotype was counted between two and nine times. The chain is built from TRBV12-5 and TRBJ1-4; the D gene is possibly TRBD1 (5 bases). The CDR3 loop spans 14 amino acids. Germline V gene sequence: CDR1 LGHNT, CDR2 FRNRAP. V was shortened by 6 bases and J by 8 bases, with 16 bases between the two germline ends. CDR3 protein: CASGQGRVEEKLFF. The CDR3 DNA sequence: TGTGCTAGTGGCCAGGGCAGGGTAGAGGAAAAACTGTTTTTT.

This clonotype occurred many times. V and J are TRBV6-6 and TRBJ1-1; tentatively, D is TRBD1 (6 bases). This CDR3 region has 11 residues. The V gene lost 2 bases and the J gene lost 10 bases, with 8 bases spanning the gap. Germline lookup yields CDR1 MNHNY and CDR2 SVGAGI (reference sequence). CDR3 bases: TGTGCCAGCAGTTACGGGGGGGCAGCTTTCTTT. Its translation is CASSYGGAAFF.

This clonotype was counted between two and nine times. The CDR3 loop reads CASSYEPGVGEQFF. The CDR3 nucleotides are TGTGCCAGCAGTTACGAGCCCGGGGTAGGGGAGCAGTTCTTC. This chain connects TRBV6-2 or TRBV6-3 to TRBJ2-1; maybe TRBD2 (5 bases). The germline V gene encodes CDR1 MNHEY and CDR2 SVGEGT. The CDR3 loop spans 14 amino acids. V was trimmed by 2 bases and J by 10 bases, leaving 15 bases between them.

This clonotype has a handful of counts. The chain has TRBV2 and TRBJ2-7; 9 bases align to TRBD1. V lost 1 base, J lost 3 bases, and 7 bases stayed unmatched. The CDR3 consists of 16 residues. Germline CDR1 SNHLY, CDR2 FYNNEI. DNA of the CDR3: TGTGCCAGCAGTGAAGAAGCCGGGACAGGGTACTACGAGCAGTACTTC. Amino acid sequence: CASSEEAGTGYYEQYF.

This clonotype was counted only a few times. The chain is built from TRBV12-3 or TRBV12-4 and TRBJ1-5; D is uncertain. The CDR3 is made up of 16 amino acids. V dropped 2 bases and J dropped 1 base, with 12 bases sitting between them. Here the CDR3 reads CASSLILGGSNQPQHF. CDR3 in DNA: TGTGCCAGCAGTTTAATTTTGGGAGGGAGCAATCAGCCCCAGCATTTT.

The J gene is TRBJ2-3, the V gene TRBV4-1, with a weak D call TRBD2 (7 bases). Per the germline V gene, CDR1 is MGHRA and CDR2 is YSYEKL. The CDR3 covers 13 residues. With 6 bases removed from V and 5 bases from J, the gap between germline ends came to 12 bases. As DNA, the CDR3 is TGCGCCAGCAGTACAGGGAGGGGAGATACGCAGTATTTT. Amino acids: CASSTGRGDTQYF.

This clonotype was found a few times. The V call is TRBV3-1, the J call TRBJ1-5; unclear D gene. This CDR3 is built from 14 residues. Germline CDR1 is LGHDT and CDR2 is YNNKEL (reference sequence). The germline V and J ends were trimmed by 3 bases and 4 bases, with 10 bases remaining between them. The CDR3 region is CASSQHGGNQPQHF. CDR3 coding DNA: TGTGCCAGCAGCCAGCACGGAGGTAATCAGCCCCAGCATTTT.

The gene calls are TRBV5-6 and TRBJ2-7; D may be TRBD1 (5 bases). V lost 4 bases to trimming and J lost 1 base, with 9 bases between them. Germline V gives CDR1 SGHDT, CDR2 YYEEEE. The length of the CDR3 is 13 residues. The CDR3 loop reads CASSARGSYEQYF. CDR3 coding DNA: TGTGCCAGCAGCGCAAGGGGATCCTACGAGCAGTACTTC. Full variable domain (missing parts from reference TRBV5-6 and TRBJ2-7): DAGVTQSPTHLIKTRGQQVTLRCSPKSGHDTVSWYQQALGQGPQFIFQYYEEEERQRGNFPDRFSGHQFPNYSSELNVNALLLGDSALYLCASSARGSYEQYFGPGTRLTVT.

This clonotype was seen a few times. The J gene is TRBJ2-3, the V gene TRBV6-5; D gene ambiguous. The germline V gene encodes CDR1 MNHEY and CDR2 SVGAGI. CDR3 length: 14 residues. V was cut by 2 bases and J by 4 bases, with 10 bases left in between. The chain's CDR3 is CASSYSNFPDTQYF. The CDR3, as DNA: TGTGCCAGCAGTTACAGCAATTTTCCAGATACGCAGTATTTT.